This T cell receptor beta chain derives from a study of T cell responses to AZD1222 COVID-19 vaccine. The study, taken as a whole, reports: None of the repertoires were sampled until the peak T cell response had passed. Nearly half of unique spike-specific TCRs reportedly avoided B.1.351 and B.1.1.7 mutated regions. Donors were mostly white British, more females; clonal diversity possibly underestimated.

Second-dose recipients at about 4 or about 12 weeks were treated as one pooled group. Using immunoSEQ multiplex PCR, the repertoire was profiled, and TCRdb retains in-frame clones only, with some absent. The repertoire includes about 69,000 clones, around four fifths of them detected once, and nearly 25% sits in the top ten. CDR3 length: 13 amino acids. The V gene lost 7 bases and the J gene lost 2 bases, with 12 bases spanning the gap. Germline CDR1 SGHRS, CDR2 YFSETQ. Concerning this clone itself: Its specificity is not known.

The rearrangement uses TRBV5-1 and TRBJ1-2, with a possible D match to TRBD1 (6 bases). Sequencing used peripheral blood, obtained 28 days after the second AZD1222 dose. This TCR was recovered from an adult who received the AZD1222 COVID-19 vaccine. The CDR3 DNA is TGCGCCAGCTCGAACCAGGGGAACTATGGCTACACCTTC. It specifies CASSNQGNYGYTF.